This T cell receptor (beta chain) was retrieved from a study of T cells in Graves' hyperthyroidism and ophthalmopathy. Germline V CDR1 and CDR2: LNHDA, SQIVND (reference sequence). The CDR3 has 15 amino acids. The investigators amplified TCR beta CDR3 regions from RNA transcripts. A first-round RT-PCR of the TCR CDR3 used the HTBI primer set. One entry per CDR3 protein, called by TCRdb with MiXCR from the multiplex PCR reads. This sample has 500,000 or so distinct CDR3 sequences, with approximately 17% found just once. As regards this clonotype: A read error may explain this, as a much larger clone is one base away.

This chain connects TRBV19 to TRBJ2-2, with D perhaps TRBD2 (6 bases). The sequence was obtained from a woman between 18 and 30 years old with Graves' ophthalmopathy. Sequencing used blood. CDR3 protein: CASSMGGANTGEMFF. For the CDR3, the DNA is TGTGCCAGTAGTATGGGGGGAGCGAACACCGGGGAGATGTTTTTT.